Below, 26 T cell receptor beta chains from the same sample are listed, as sequenced in a study of immune cell composition in non-small cell lung cancer. Data came from immunoSEQ multiplex PCR; TCRdb stores just in-frame clones and leaves some out. The data contain under 6,000 clones, around four fifths of them singletons. Sample: lung tumor tissue. The receptors come from a human donor with non-small cell lung cancer.

The chain joins TRBV6-5 to TRBJ1-1, with TRBD1 as a possible D gene (5 bases). Trimming removed 7 bases at V and 4 bases at J, with 16 bases between. The CDR3 has 14 residues. The germline V gene has CDR1 MNHEY and CDR2 SVGAGI. DNA for the CDR3: TGTGCCAGCAAATTTGTGGGGCCAGTCACTGAAGCTTTCTTT. Translated, it gives CASKFVGPVTEAFF.

J is TRBJ2-5 and V is TRBV5-4; TRBD2 agrees at 10 bases. The length of the CDR3 is 14 residues. The trim removed 4 bases at V and 5 bases at J, leaving 5 bases unmatched. From germline, CDR1 is SGHNT and CDR2 YYREEE (reference sequence). The CDR3 spells CASSPSGGGETQYF. The CDR3, as DNA: TGTGCCAGCAGCCCTAGCGGGGGAGGGGAGACCCAGTACTTC.

The chain combines TRBV6-6 with TRBJ2-3; TRBD2 matches at 13 bases. Trimming removed 6 bases from V and 7 bases from J; junction bases left unmatched: 10. Per the germline V gene, CDR1 is MNHNY and CDR2 is SVGAGI (reference sequence). The CDR3 runs to 16 residues. CDR3 DNA: TGTGCCAGCAGCCTCAAACTAGCGGGAGGGTTTTATACGCAGTATTTT. Translated, it gives CASSLKLAGGFYTQYF.

The rearrangement joins TRBV13 to TRBJ1-2; TRBD1 aligns across 7 bases. V gave up 0 bases and J gave up 3 bases; unmatched junction bases: 10. The CDR3 has 17 amino acids. Germline-derived CDR1 and CDR2 are PRHDT and FYEKMQ (reference sequence). Here the CDR3 reads CASSLGGWGDRDYGYTF. The CDR3 coding sequence is TGTGCCAGCAGCTTAGGCGGTTGGGGCGACAGGGACTATGGCTACACCTTC.

The chain joins TRBV28 to TRBJ2-7, with 8 bases fitting TRBD1. With 6 bases clipped from V and 5 bases from J, the junction kept 6 bases outside the gene matches. Germline assignment: CDR1 MDHEN and CDR2 SYDVKM. This CDR3 comprises 13 residues. The CDR3 DNA follows: TGTGCCAGCAGAGGACAGGGCTGGGACGAGCAGTACTTC. Its protein is CASRGQGWDEQYF.

The chain couples TRBV11-2 to TRBJ1-3; D possibly corresponds to TRBD1 (6 bases). V was clipped by 4 bases and J by 4 bases, with 11 bases between them. This CDR3 is built from 14 residues. Germline V gene lookup returns CDR1 SGHAT and CDR2 FQNNGV. CDR3 amino acids: CASSSGTPGNTIYF. Written as DNA, the CDR3 is TGTGCCAGCAGCTCCGGGACACCAGGAAACACCATATATTTT.

The chain is built from TRBV6-4 and TRBJ2-1; 7 bases are a match to TRBD2. Germline V gene lookup returns CDR1 MRHNA and CDR2 SNTAGT. The CDR3 sequence is 15 residues long. Unmatched junction bases numbered 9, after V lost 2 bases and J lost 8 bases. The CDR3 coding sequence is TGTGCCAGCAGTGACGAGTCAGGGAGCGGGGATGAGCAGTTCTTC. This sequence encodes CASSDESGSGDEQFF.

This clone was seen once. The V gene is TRBV28, the J gene TRBJ2-5; maybe TRBD2 (6 bases). CDR3 length: 14 amino acids. V lost 7 bases to trimming and J lost 7 bases, with 19 bases between them. CDR1 is MDHEN, CDR2 SYDVKM, per germline. For the CDR3, the DNA is TGTGCCAGCAACCAAAAGGGGAGGTGGGGGACCCAGTACTTC. It codes for CASNQKGRWGTQYF.

This chain connects TRBV13 to TRBJ2-1; 11 bases align to TRBD2. Germline V gene sequence: CDR1 PRHDT, CDR2 FYEKMQ (reference sequence). V gave up 1 base and J gave up 3 bases; unmatched junction bases: 8. The CDR3 has 18 amino acids. This CDR3 reads CASSLEPPTSGNYNEQFF. The CDR3 nucleotides are TGTGCCAGCAGCTTAGAACCGCCGACTAGCGGGAACTACAATGAGCAGTTCTTC.

This clone is a singleton in its sample. This chain connects TRBV7-2 to TRBJ2-3; D is undetermined. Germline V gene lookup returns CDR1 SGHTA and CDR2 FQGNSA. CDR3 size: 15 residues. The V end was cut by 2 bases, the J end by 4 bases, with 13 bases between. The CDR3 protein is CASSLSPLVADTQYF. CDR3 nucleotides: TGTGCCAGCAGCTTAAGCCCGCTAGTAGCAGATACGCAGTATTTT.

The rearrangement joins TRBV15 to TRBJ2-3; TRBD2 aligns across 11 bases. Trimming removed 0 bases from V and 6 bases from J; junction bases left unmatched: 5. Germline V gene sequence: CDR1 LNHNV, CDR2 YYDKDF (reference sequence). This CDR3 spans 16 amino acids. The CDR3 coding sequence is TGTGCCACCAGCAGAGATAATAGCGGGGGGGGTGATACGCAGTATTTT. Translated: CATSRDNSGGGDTQYF.

V gene TRBV30 combines with J gene TRBJ2-3; D is possibly TRBD1 (5 bases). The CDR3 totals 14 residues. Germline V gene data show CDR1 as GTSNPN and CDR2 as SVGIG (reference sequence). V was clipped by 0 bases and J by 6 bases, with 13 bases between them. This CDR3 reads CAWSVRSGRDTQYF. In DNA form, the CDR3 reads TGTGCCTGGAGTGTAAGATCAGGGCGGGATACGCAGTATTTT.

The table lists this clone with a count of one. The gene calls are TRBV7-2 and TRBJ2-4, with D possibly being TRBD2 (7 bases). The CDR3 length is 15 residues. The V gene's germline CDR1 is SGHTA and CDR2 FQGNSA. Trimming took off 1 base at V and 9 bases at J, with 16 bases between the two ends. The DNA of the CDR3 is TGTGCCAGCAGCTTAGATCGGGGGGCGGGGGCCATTCAGTACTTC. This encodes CASSLDRGAGAIQYF.

This chain connects TRBV19 to TRBJ2-7; possible D gene TRBD1, 6 bases. V was trimmed by 3 bases and J by 2 bases, leaving 8 bases between them. The germline gives CDR1 LNHDA, CDR2 SQIVND (reference sequence). The CDR3 consists of 13 residues. CDR3 residues: CASSMGQTYEQYF. Written as DNA, the CDR3 is TGTGCCAGTAGTATGGGACAAACCTACGAGCAGTACTTC.

The V gene is TRBV10-1, the J gene TRBJ1-1; 8 positions agree with TRBD1. The CDR3 loop spans 14 amino acids. Germline assignment: CDR1 WNHNN and CDR2 SYGVQD (reference sequence). J was trimmed by 11 bases and V by 7 bases; bases with no gene match: 15. The CDR3 loop is CASNNGQGQDRAFF. Here the CDR3 DNA reads TGCGCCAGCAACAATGGACAGGGACAGGATCGGGCTTTCTTT.

The chain employs TRBV28 and TRBJ1-3; 9 positions agree with TRBD1. The ends lost 5 bases at V and 4 bases at J; junction bases unmatched: 6. This CDR3 has 15 amino acids. Looked up from germline, CDR1 is MDHEN and CDR2 is SYDVKM. The CDR3 DNA reads TGTGCCAGCAGTAGCCCGGGACAGGGAGGAAACACCATATATTTT. It specifies CASSSPGQGGNTIYF.

This chain joins TRBV10-1 and TRBJ2-7; 9 bases map to TRBD2. Germline-derived CDR1 and CDR2 are WNHNN and SYGVQD (reference sequence). V lost 2 bases, J lost 12 bases, and 11 bases stayed unmatched. The CDR3 runs 14 residues. CDR3 amino acids: CASSEASGTPPRYF. The CDR3 DNA follows: TGCGCCAGCAGTGAGGCTAGCGGGACTCCCCCCCGGTACTTC.

The chain combines TRBV13 with TRBJ2-1, with 7 bases matching TRBD1. V was pared by 2 bases and J by 5 bases, with 6 bases of the junction left unmatched. Germline values: CDR1 PRHDT, CDR2 FYEKMQ (reference sequence). This CDR3 has 15 amino acids. CDR3 nucleotide sequence: TGTGCCAGCAGCTTAAGCCCGGGACAGAACAATGAGCAGTTCTTC. It specifies CASSLSPGQNNEQFF.

The gene calls are TRBV6-5 and TRBJ1-1; possible D gene TRBD1, 6 bases. Germline CDR1 and CDR2: MNHEY and SVGAGI. Trimming took off 0 bases at V and 6 bases at J, with 17 bases between the two ends. The CDR3 is 16 residues long. DNA of the CDR3: TGTGCCAGCAGTTACTCGAGGCAGGGAGGGGGGGCTGAAGCTTTCTTT. Residues: CASSYSRQGGGAEAFF.

This clone was picked up a small number of times. This chain uses TRBV7-9 with TRBJ2-1, with D perhaps matching TRBD1 (5 bases). With 6 bases removed from V and 9 bases from J, the gap between germline ends came to 18 bases. This CDR3 has 14 amino acids. Germline V gene lookup returns CDR1 SEHNR and CDR2 FQNEAQ (reference sequence). CDR3 nucleotide sequence: TGTGCCAGCAGGCCCGTCGGCACAGGCGGTGAGCAGTTCTTC. Encoded protein: CASRPVGTGGEQFF.

The rearrangement joins TRBV7-3 to TRBJ1-5; the D is unclear. The CDR3 consists of 13 residues. Germline V gene data show CDR1 as SGHTA and CDR2 as FQGTGA. Deletions cut 5 bases from V and 7 bases from J, with 12 bases between. In nucleotides, the CDR3 is TGTGCCAGCAGCCAAGCGGTTGGCCAGCCCCAGCATTTT. Residues: CASSQAVGQPQHF.

The chain couples TRBV7-9 to TRBJ1-1; D ambiguous. The germline V and J ends were trimmed by 2 bases and 3 bases, with 7 bases remaining between them. There are 13 residues in the CDR3. Germline-derived CDR1 and CDR2 are SEHNR and FQNEAQ (reference sequence). The CDR3, as DNA: TGTGCCAGCAGCTTAATCCGGGACACTGAAGCTTTCTTT. It yields the protein CASSLIRDTEAFF.

The chain is built from TRBV7-9 and TRBJ1-1; 7 bases are a match to TRBD1. CDR3 length: 14 amino acids. Trimming at V came to 2 bases and at J to 6 bases, leaving 6 bases not matched to a gene. CDR1 is SEHNR and CDR2 is FQNEAQ in the germline V gene (reference sequence). This chain's CDR3 is CASSLSDRAPEAFF. The CDR3 region has the DNA TGTGCCAGCAGCTTATCAGACAGGGCTCCTGAAGCTTTCTTT.

CDR3 bases: TGTGCCAGCAGCTTAGATCGGGGAGAGCAGTACTTC. Translation gives CASSLDRGEQYF. This chain joins TRBV11-3 and TRBJ2-7; the D gene is possibly TRBD2 (5 bases). Trimming removed 0 bases from V and 7 bases from J, with 7 bases in between. The CDR3 is 12 residues long. Germline-derived CDR1 and CDR2 are SGHNT and YENEEA. The full variable domain, its missing parts supplied by reference TRBV11-3 and TRBJ2-7, is EAGVVQSPRYKIIEKKQPVAFWCNPISGHNTLYWYLQNLGQGPELLIRYENEEAVDDSQLPKDRFSAERLKGVDSTLKIQPAELGDSAVYLCASSLDRGEQYFGPGTRLTVT.

By frequency in the sample, this clone is medium-sized. The CDR3 sequence: CASSADRSATGELFF. DNA for the CDR3: TGTGCCAGCTCAGCCGACAGGTCCGCCACCGGGGAGCTGTTTTTT. This chain joins TRBV18 and TRBJ2-2, with a weak D call TRBD1 (6 bases). V was shortened by 5 bases and J by 4 bases, with 14 bases between the two germline ends. CDR3 length: 15 residues. The germline V gene has CDR1 KGHSH and CDR2 LQKENI.

V and J are TRBV5-1 and TRBJ1-4; D remains unclear. This CDR3 has 15 residues. The germline gives CDR1 SGHRS, CDR2 YFSETQ. The V gene lost 5 bases and the J gene lost 0 bases, with 11 bases spanning the gap. The CDR3, as DNA: TGCGCCAGCAGGTTCGGCGGCGCAACTAATGAAAAACTGTTTTTT. Amino acids: CASRFGGATNEKLFF. The full variable domain, its missing parts supplied by reference TRBV5-1 and TRBJ1-4, is KAGVTQTPRYLIKTRGQQVTLSCSPISGHRSVSWYQQTPGQGLQFLFEYFSETQRNKGNFPGRFSGRQFSNSRSEMNVSTLELGDSALYLCASRFGGATNEKLFFGSGTQLSVL.